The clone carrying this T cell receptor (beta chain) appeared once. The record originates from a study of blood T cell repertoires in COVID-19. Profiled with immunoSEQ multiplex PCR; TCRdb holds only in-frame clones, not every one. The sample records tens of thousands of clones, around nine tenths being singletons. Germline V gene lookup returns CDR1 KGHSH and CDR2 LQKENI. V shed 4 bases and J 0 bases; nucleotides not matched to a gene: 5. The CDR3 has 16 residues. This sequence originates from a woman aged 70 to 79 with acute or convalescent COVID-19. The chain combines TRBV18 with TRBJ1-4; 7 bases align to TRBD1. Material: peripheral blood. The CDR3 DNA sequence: TGTGCCAGCTCACGGGGGACAGTTGCAACTAATGAAAAACTGTTTTTT. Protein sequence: CASSRGTVATNEKLFF.